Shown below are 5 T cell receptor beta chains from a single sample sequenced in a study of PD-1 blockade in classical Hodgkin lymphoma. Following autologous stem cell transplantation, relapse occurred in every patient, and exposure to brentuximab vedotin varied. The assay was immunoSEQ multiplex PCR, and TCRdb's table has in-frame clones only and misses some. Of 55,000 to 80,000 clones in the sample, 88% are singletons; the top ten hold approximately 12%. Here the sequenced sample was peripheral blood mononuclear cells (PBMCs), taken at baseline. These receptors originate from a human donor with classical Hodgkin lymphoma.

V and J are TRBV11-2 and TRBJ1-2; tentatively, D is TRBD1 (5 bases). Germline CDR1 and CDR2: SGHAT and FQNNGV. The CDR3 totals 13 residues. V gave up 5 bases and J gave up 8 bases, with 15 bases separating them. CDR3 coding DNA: TGTGCCAGCAGCAGAGACAGATCAGGGGGCTACACCTTC. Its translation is CASSRDRSGGYTF.

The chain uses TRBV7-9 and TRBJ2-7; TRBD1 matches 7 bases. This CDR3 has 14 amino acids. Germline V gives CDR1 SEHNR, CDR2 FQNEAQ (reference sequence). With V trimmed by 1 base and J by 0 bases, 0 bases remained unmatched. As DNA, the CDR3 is TGTGCCAGCAGCTTAGGGGACAGCTCCTACGAGCAGTACTTC. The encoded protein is CASSLGDSSYEQYF.

The CDR3 region has the DNA TGTGCCAGCAATAACAGGAGCCGCTCTGGAAACACCATATATTTT. It is translated as CASNNRSRSGNTIYF. V is TRBV6-6 and J is TRBJ1-3; tentatively, D is TRBD1 (5 bases). The germline V gene encodes CDR1 MNHNY and CDR2 SVGAGI (reference sequence). Trimming took 7 bases from V and 0 from J, leaving 13 bases between them. This CDR3 contains 15 residues.

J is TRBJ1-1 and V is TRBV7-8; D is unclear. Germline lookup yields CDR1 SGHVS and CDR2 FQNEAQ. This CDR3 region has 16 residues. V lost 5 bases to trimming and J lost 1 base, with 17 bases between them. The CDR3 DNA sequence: TGTGCCAGCAGCCCCTATGAATGGCACAGGAACACTGAAGCTTTCTTT. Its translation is CASSPYEWHRNTEAFF. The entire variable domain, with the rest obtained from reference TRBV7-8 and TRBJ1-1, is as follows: GAGVSQSPRYKVAKRGQDVALRCDPISGHVSLFWYQQALGQGPEFLTYFQNEAQLDKSGLPSDRFFAERPEGSVSTLKIQRTQQEDSAVYLCASSPYEWHRNTEAFFGQGTRLTVV.

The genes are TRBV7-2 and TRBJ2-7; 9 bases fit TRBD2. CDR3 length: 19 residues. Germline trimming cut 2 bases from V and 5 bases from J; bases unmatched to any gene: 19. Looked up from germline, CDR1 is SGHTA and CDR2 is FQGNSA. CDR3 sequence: CASSLFDNSLAGGLNEQYF. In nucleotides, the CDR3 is TGTGCCAGCAGCTTATTCGATAATTCCCTGGCGGGGGGGCTGAACGAGCAGTACTTC.